The 19 T cell receptor beta chains below come from one sample, sequenced in a study of CXCR3-negative and CXCR3-positive naive CD8 T cells. General observations from the study: The TRB CDR3s that CXCR3-positive naive cells carried were more hydrophobic than those of CXCR3-negative naive cells.

Their antigen targets remain unknown. UMI-labeled 5' RACE TRB cDNA libraries were prepared from the cells. TCRdb reprocessed the 5' RACE reads and stores each CDR3 protein as one record, lacking DNA. The ten most abundant clones cover 0.5% to 0.6% of a sample with about 60,000 distinct CDR3 sequences. What was sequenced was naive CXCR3+ CD8+ T cells from blood. Subset meaning: CD45RO-CCR7+CD27+CD95- naive CD8+ T cells expressing CXCR3 (TNR3+). The receptors were gathered from a human donor in good health. Some clones in this sample may be carry-over from other donors' samples.

The V call is TRBV28, the J call TRBJ2-4; as DNA is missing, the TRBD1 call by TCRdb cannot be tested. The CDR3 is 14 residues long. The germline V gene encodes CDR1 MDHEN and CDR2 SYDVKM. CDR3 amino acids: CASSRGTGTGIQYF.

The rearrangement joins TRBV29-1 to TRBJ2-7; TCRdb returns TRBD1, unconfirmable since there is no DNA. The CDR3 consists of 13 residues. Germline V gives CDR1 SQVTM, CDR2 ANQGSEA. The CDR3 region is CSVGQTNSYEQYF.

The V and J genes are TRBV9 and TRBJ2-1; TCRdb selects TRBD2, and the lack of DNA leaves this call unchecked. This CDR3 comprises 16 residues. Germline-derived CDR1 and CDR2 are SGDLS and YYNGEE. CDR3 region: CASSYWELSSYNEQFF.

The rearrangement links TRBV4-3 to TRBJ1-5; the TRBD1 assignment by TCRdb is unverifiable without DNA. This CDR3 comprises 13 residues. Germline V gene lookup returns CDR1 LGHNA and CDR2 YSLEER. The CDR3 region is CASSQERGYTVTF.

The chain employs TRBV7-2 and TRBJ2-1; TCRdb names TRBD2, which stays unverified in the absence of DNA. CDR1 SGHTA and CDR2 FQGNSA come from the germline V gene. CDR3 length equals 13 residues. Here the CDR3 reads CASSPGPLGEQFF.

The chain is built from TRBV19 and TRBJ2-7. The CDR3 contains 15 residues. Germline V lookup: CDR1 LNHDA, CDR2 SQIVND (reference sequence). Here the CDR3 reads CASSIDPLGSLEQYF.

The chain couples TRBV13 to TRBJ2-5; TCRdb gives TRBD1 as the D gene, but with no DNA this cannot be confirmed. CDR1 is PRHDT and CDR2 is FYEKMQ in the germline V gene (reference sequence). There are 14 residues in the CDR3. The CDR3 region is CASSPRGSGETQYF.

The chain joins TRBV5-6 to TRBJ1-5. From germline, CDR1 is SGHDT and CDR2 YYEEEE. The CDR3 is made up of 13 amino acids. CDR3 region: CASSPNQNQPQHF.

The chain is built from TRBV3-1 and TRBJ2-3; the D call of TRBD2 rests on TCRdb alone, since no DNA is present to check it. The CDR3 has 16 residues. The germline CDR1 and CDR2 sequences are LGHDT and YNNKEL (reference sequence). CDR3: CASSQDPGLFTDTQYF.

This chain's CDR3 is CSAYRANTEAFF. V is TRBV29-1 and J is TRBJ1-1; the D gene TCRdb calls, TRBD1, cannot be checked with no DNA. CDR3 size: 12 residues. Germline values: CDR1 SQVTM, CDR2 ANQGSEA.

The chain has TRBV20-1 and TRBJ1-4; TCRdb's D call of TRBD1 is untestable without DNA. The CDR3 has 13 amino acids. CDR1 and CDR2 (germline): DFQATT, SNEGSKA (reference sequence). The chain's CDR3 is CSAKTGNREKLFF.

The J gene is TRBJ2-5, the V gene TRBV29-1; lacking DNA, the TRBD2 call made by TCRdb goes unchecked. The germline V gene has CDR1 SQVTM and CDR2 ANQGSEA. The CDR3 length is 16 residues. CDR3 protein: CGVEDQGLAEEETQYF.

The CDR3 protein is CASSTITGTGGYNEQFF. The chain joins TRBV28 to TRBJ2-1; TCRdb indicates TRBD1, and absent DNA this call remains unverified. Germline assignment: CDR1 MDHEN and CDR2 SYDVKM. This CDR3 is built from 17 residues. The full variable domain, with the rest looked up from reference TRBV28 and TRBJ2-1, is DVKVTQSSRYLVKRTGEKVFLECVQDMDHENMFWYRQDPGLGLRLIYFSYDVKMKEKGDIPEGYSVSREKKERFSLILESASTNQTSMYLCASSTITGTGGYNEQFFGPGTRLTVL.

The J gene is TRBJ2-1, the V gene TRBV7-2. Germline V gives CDR1 SGHTA, CDR2 FQGNSA. This CDR3 is built from 12 residues. The CDR3 sequence: CASSSVFNEQFF. The whole variable domain, filled in from reference TRBV7-2 and TRBJ2-1, reads GAGVSQSPSNKVTEKGKDVELRCDPISGHTALYWYRQSLGQGLEFLIYFQGNSAPDKSGLPSDRFSAERTGGSVSTLTIQRTQQEDSAVYLCASSSVFNEQFFGPGTRLTVL.

This clonotype ranks as medium-sized in terms of frequency. The chain is built from TRBV4-3 and TRBJ1-6. CDR1 LGHNA and CDR2 YSLEER come from the germline V gene. The CDR3 totals 15 residues. The CDR3 sequence is CASSQVSSYNSPLHF.

This sequence joins TRBV20-1 and TRBJ2-2; TCRdb returns TRBD1, unconfirmable since there is no DNA. The CDR3 has 17 amino acids. Germline values: CDR1 DFQATT, CDR2 SNEGSKA (reference sequence). The CDR3 loop reads CSARDPGTNSNTGELFF.

The gene calls are TRBV6-1 and TRBJ2-7; TCRdb lists TRBD2, though no DNA is available to test this call. This CDR3 has 14 residues. Germline assignment: CDR1 MNHNS and CDR2 SASEGT. CDR3 protein: CASGNTVEGYEQYF.

The chain carries TRBV12-3 or TRBV12-4 and TRBJ2-3; lacking DNA, the TRBD1 call made by TCRdb goes unchecked. The CDR3 is 13 residues long. The CDR3 is CASRDRFTDTQYF.

The rearrangement joins TRBV20-1 to TRBJ1-6; without DNA, the TCRdb call of TRBD1 cannot be checked. Germline loops: CDR1 DFQATT, CDR2 SNEGSKA (reference sequence). CDR3 length: 14 amino acids. CDR3 sequence: CSARERDRGSPLHF.